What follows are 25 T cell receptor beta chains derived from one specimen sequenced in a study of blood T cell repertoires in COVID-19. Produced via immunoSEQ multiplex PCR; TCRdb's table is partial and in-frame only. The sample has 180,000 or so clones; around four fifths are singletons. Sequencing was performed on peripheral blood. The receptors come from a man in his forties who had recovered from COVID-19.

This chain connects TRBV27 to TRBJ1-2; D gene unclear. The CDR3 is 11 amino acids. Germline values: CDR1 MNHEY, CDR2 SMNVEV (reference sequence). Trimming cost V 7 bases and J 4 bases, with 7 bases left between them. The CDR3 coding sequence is TGTGCCAGCAAAACAGCCTATGGCTACACCTTC. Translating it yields CASKTAYGYTF.

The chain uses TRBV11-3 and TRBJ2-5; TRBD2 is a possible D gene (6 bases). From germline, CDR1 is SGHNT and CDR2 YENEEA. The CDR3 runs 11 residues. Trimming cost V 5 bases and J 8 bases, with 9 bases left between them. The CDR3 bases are TGTGCCAGCAGCCCGGGGGATACCCAGTACTTC. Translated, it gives CASSPGDTQYF.

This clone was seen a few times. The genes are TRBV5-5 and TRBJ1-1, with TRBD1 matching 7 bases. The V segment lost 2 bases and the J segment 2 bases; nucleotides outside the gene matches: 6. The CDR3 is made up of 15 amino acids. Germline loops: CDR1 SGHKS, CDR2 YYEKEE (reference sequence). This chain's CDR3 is CASSFGQVGNTEAFF. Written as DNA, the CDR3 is TGTGCCAGCAGCTTTGGACAGGTCGGAAACACTGAAGCTTTCTTT.

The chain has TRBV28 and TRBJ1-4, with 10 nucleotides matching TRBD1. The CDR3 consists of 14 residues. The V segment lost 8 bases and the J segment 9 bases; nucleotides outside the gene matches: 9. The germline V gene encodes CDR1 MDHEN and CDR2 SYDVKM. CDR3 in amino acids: CASLNTGQGQKLFF. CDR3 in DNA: TGTGCCAGCTTAAATACGGGACAGGGGCAAAAACTGTTTTTT.

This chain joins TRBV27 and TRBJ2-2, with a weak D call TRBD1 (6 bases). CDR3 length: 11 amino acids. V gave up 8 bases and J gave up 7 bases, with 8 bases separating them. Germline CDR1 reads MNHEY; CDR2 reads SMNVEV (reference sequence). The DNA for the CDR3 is TGTGCCAGCTCAGGGGACGGGGAGCTGTTTTTT. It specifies CASSGDGELFF.

The DNA of the CDR3 is TGCGCCAGCAGCCAAGGACAGGTGAACACTGAAGCTTTCTTT. It translates to CASSQGQVNTEAFF. The genes are TRBV4-1 and TRBJ1-1, with a tentative D call TRBD1 (6 bases). The CDR3 contains 14 residues. Germline CDR1 MGHRA, CDR2 YSYEKL. Trimming pared 1 base from V and 0 bases from J, leaving 6 bases between.

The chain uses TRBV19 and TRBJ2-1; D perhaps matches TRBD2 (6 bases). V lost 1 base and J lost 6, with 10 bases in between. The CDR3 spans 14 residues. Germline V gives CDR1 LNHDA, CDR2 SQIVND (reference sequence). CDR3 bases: TGTGCCAGTAGTATAGCCACGGGACTCAATGAGCAGTTCTTC. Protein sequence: CASSIATGLNEQFF.

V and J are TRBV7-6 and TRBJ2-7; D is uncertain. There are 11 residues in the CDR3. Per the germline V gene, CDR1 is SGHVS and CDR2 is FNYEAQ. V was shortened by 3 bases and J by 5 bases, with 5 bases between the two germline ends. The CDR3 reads CASSLRNEQYF. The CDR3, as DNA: TGTGCCAGCAGCTTGAGGAACGAGCAGTACTTC.

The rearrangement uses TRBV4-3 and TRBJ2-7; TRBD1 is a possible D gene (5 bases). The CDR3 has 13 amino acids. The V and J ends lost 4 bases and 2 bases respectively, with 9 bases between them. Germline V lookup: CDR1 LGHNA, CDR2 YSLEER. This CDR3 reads CASSRGHPYEQYF. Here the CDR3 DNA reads TGCGCCAGCAGCCGAGGACACCCCTACGAGCAGTACTTC.

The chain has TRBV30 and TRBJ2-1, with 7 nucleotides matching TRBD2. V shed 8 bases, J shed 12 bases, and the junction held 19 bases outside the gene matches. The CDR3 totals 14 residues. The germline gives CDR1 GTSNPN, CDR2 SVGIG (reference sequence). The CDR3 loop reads CAGSGGRHGGGQFF. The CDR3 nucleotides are TGTGCCGGGTCTGGCGGCAGGCATGGGGGGGGGCAGTTCTTC.

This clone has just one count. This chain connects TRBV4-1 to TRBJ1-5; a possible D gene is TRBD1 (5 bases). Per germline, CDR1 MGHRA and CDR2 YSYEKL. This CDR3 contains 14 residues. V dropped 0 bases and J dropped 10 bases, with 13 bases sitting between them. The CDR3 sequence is CASSQDSVGAPQHF. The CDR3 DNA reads TGCGCCAGCAGCCAAGATTCGGTAGGGGCTCCCCAGCATTTT.

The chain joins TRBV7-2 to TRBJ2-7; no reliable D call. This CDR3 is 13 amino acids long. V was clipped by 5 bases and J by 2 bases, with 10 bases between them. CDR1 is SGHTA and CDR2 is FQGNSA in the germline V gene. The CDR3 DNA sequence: TGTGCCAGCAGCCCCCCCATCACCTACGAGCAGTACTTC. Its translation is CASSPPITYEQYF.

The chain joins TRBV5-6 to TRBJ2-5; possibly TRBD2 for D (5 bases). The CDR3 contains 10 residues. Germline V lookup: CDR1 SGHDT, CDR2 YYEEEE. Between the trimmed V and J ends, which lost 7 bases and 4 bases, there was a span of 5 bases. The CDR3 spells CASGRETQYF. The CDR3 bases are TGTGCCAGCGGGAGAGAGACCCAGTACTTC.

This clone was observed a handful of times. In DNA, the CDR3 is TGCAGCGTTATCGACAGCGGGACTGAAGCTTTCTTT. This encodes CSVIDSGTEAFF. The chain employs TRBV29-1 and TRBJ1-1; D is possibly TRBD1 (5 bases). Trimming stripped 5 bases from V and 5 bases from J, with 12 bases between. There are 12 residues in the CDR3. Germline CDR1 is SQVTM and CDR2 is ANQGSEA.

The CDR3 bases are TGTGCCCTCGCGACAGGTATTAACACTGAAGCTTTCTTT. It specifies CALATGINTEAFF. The chain combines TRBV10-3 with TRBJ1-1; a possible D gene is TRBD1 (6 bases). Germline loops: CDR1 ENHRY, CDR2 SYGVKD. This CDR3 has 13 residues. V gave up 11 bases and J gave up 2 bases, with 15 bases separating them.

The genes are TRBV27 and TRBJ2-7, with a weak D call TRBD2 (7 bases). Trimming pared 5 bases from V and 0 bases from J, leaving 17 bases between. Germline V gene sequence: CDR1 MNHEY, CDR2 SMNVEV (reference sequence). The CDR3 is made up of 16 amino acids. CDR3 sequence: CASSPRWGGVSYEQYF. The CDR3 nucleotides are TGTGCCAGCAGTCCCCGGTGGGGGGGCGTCTCCTACGAGCAGTACTTC.

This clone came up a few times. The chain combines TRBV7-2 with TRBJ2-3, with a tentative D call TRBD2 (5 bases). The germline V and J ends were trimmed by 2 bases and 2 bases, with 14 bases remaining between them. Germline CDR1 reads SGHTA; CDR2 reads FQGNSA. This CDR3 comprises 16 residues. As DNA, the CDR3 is TGTGCCAGCAGCTTAAACCGGGGAGTGGACACAGATACGCAGTATTTT. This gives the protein CASSLNRGVDTDTQYF.

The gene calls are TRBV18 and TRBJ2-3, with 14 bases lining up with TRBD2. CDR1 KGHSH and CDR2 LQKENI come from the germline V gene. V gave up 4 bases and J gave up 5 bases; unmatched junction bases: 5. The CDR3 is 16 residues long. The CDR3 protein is CASSLRTSGGRDTQYF. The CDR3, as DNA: TGTGCCAGCTCACTCCGGACTAGCGGGGGGCGAGATACGCAGTATTTT. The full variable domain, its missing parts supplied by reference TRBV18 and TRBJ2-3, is NAGVMQNPRHLVRRRGQEARLRCSPMKGHSHVYWYRQLPEEGLKFMVYLQKENIIDESGMPKERFSAEFPKEGPSILRIQQVVRGDSAAYFCASSLRTSGGRDTQYFGPGTRLTVL.

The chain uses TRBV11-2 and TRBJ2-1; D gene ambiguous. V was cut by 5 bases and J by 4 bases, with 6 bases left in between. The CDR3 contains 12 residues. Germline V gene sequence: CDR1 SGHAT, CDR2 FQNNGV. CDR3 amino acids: CASSNSYNEQFF. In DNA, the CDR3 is TGTGCCAGCAGCAACAGTTACAATGAGCAGTTCTTC.

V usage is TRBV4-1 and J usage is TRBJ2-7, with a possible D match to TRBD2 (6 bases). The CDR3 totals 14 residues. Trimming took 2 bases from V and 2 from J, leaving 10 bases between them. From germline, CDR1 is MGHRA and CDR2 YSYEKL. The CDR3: CASSQKWGAYEQYF. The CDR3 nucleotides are TGCGCCAGCAGCCAAAAGTGGGGGGCCTACGAGCAGTACTTC.

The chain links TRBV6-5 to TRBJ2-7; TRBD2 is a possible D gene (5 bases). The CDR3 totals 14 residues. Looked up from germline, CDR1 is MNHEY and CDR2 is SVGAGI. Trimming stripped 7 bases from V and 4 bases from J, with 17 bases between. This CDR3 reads CASKEGGSHYEQYF. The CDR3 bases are TGTGCCAGCAAAGAGGGCGGCTCACATTACGAGCAGTACTTC.

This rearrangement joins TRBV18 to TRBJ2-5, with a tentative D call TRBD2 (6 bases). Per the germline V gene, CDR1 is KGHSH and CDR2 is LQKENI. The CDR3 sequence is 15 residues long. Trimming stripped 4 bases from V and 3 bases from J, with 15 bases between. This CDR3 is CASSRGGAGEETQYF. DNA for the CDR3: TGTGCCAGCTCACGCGGAGGGGCAGGAGAAGAGACCCAGTACTTC.

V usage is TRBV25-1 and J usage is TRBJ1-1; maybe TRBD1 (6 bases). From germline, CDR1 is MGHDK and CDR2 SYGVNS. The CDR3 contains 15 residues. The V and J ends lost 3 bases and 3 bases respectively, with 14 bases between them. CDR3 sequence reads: CASSDPGVGDTEAFF. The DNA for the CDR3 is TGTGCCAGCAGTGATCCAGGGGTCGGGGACACTGAAGCTTTCTTT.

CDR3 loop: CASSRLASQETQYF. The CDR3 bases are TGTGCCAGCAGCCGACTAGCGTCCCAAGAGACCCAGTACTTC. The rearrangement joins TRBV4-2 to TRBJ2-5; 8 bases are a match to TRBD2. The CDR3 length is 14 residues. V lost 4 bases, J lost 1 base, and 2 bases stayed unmatched. Germline loops: CDR1 LGHNA, CDR2 YNFKEQ.

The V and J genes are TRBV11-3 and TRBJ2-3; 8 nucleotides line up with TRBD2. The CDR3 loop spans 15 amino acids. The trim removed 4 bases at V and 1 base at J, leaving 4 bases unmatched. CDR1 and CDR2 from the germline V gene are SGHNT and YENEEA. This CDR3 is CASSYGGDGTDTQYF. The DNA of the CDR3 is TGTGCCAGCAGCTACGGGGGGGACGGCACAGATACGCAGTATTTT.